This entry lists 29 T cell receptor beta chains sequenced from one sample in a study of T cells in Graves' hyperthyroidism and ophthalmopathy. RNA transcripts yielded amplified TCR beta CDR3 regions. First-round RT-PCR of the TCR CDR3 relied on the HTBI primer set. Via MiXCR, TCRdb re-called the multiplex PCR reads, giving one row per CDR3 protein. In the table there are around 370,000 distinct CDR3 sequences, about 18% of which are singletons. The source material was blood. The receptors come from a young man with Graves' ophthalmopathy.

The CDR3 loop reads CASSTYQTGGNEQYF. The CDR3 coding sequence is TGCGCCAGCAGCACTTACCAGACAGGGGGCAACGAGCAGTACTTC. The chain has TRBV5-1 and TRBJ2-7; 10 bases are a match to TRBD1. The germline gives CDR1 SGHRS, CDR2 YFSETQ. This CDR3 is built from 15 residues. The ends lost 4 bases at V and 5 bases at J; junction bases unmatched: 9. The full variable domain, with the rest looked up from reference TRBV5-1 and TRBJ2-7, is KAGVTQTPRYLIKTRGQQVTLSCSPISGHRSVSWYQQTPGQGLQFLFEYFSETQRNKGNFPGRFSGRQFSNSRSEMNVSTLELGDSALYLCASSTYQTGGNEQYFGPGTRLTVT.

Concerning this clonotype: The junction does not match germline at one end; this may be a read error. The chain's CDR3 is CASSVAGGPSTDTRYF. CDR3 DNA sequence: TGTGCCAGCAGCGTAGCTGGGGGGCCCTCCACAGATACGCGGTATTTT. V usage is TRBV9 and J usage is TRBJ2-3; D is possibly TRBD1 or TRBD2 (6 bases each). The CDR3 has 16 amino acids. Germline V gives CDR1 SGDLS, CDR2 YYNGEE.

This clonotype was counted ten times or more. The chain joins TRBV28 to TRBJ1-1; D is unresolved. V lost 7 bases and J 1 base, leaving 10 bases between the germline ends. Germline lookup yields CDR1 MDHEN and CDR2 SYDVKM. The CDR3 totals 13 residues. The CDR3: CASIREENTEAFF. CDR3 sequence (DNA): TGTGCCAGCATTCGGGAGGAGAACACTGAAGCTTTCTTT.

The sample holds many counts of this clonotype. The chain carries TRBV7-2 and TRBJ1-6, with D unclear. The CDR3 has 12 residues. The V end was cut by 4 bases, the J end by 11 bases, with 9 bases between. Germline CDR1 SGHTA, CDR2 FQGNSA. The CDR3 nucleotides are TGTGCCAGCAGCTCGTCGGTACCACCCCTCCACTTT. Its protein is CASSSSVPPLHF.

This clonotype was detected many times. CDR3 protein: CASSLSSDRGTDTQYF. DNA of the CDR3: TGTGCCAGCAGCTTAAGTTCGGACAGGGGTACAGATACGCAGTATTTT. The rearrangement uses TRBV7-3 and TRBJ2-3; TRBD1 aligns across 9 bases. Germline V gene lookup returns CDR1 SGHTA and CDR2 FQGTGA. V gave up 1 base and J gave up 3 bases; unmatched junction bases: 5. The CDR3 consists of 16 residues. The entire variable domain, with the rest obtained from reference TRBV7-3 and TRBJ2-3, is as follows: GAGVSQTPSNKVTEKGKYVELRCDPISGHTALYWYRQSLGQGPEFLIYFQGTGAADDSGLPNDRFFAVRPEGSVSTLKIQRTERGDSAVYLCASSLSSDRGTDTQYFGPGTRLTVL.

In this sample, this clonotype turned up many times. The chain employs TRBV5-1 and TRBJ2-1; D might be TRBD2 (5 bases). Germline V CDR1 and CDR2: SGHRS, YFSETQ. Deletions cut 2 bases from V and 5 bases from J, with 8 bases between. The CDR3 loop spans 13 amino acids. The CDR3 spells CASSFPGNNEQFF. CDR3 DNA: TGCGCCAGCAGCTTCCCGGGGAACAATGAGCAGTTCTTC.

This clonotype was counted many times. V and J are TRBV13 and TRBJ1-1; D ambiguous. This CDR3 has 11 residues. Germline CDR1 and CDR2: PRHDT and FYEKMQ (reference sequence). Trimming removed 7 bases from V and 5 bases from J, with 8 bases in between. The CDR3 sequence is CASNPGTEAFF. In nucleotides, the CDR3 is TGTGCCAGCAATCCGGGGACTGAAGCTTTCTTT.

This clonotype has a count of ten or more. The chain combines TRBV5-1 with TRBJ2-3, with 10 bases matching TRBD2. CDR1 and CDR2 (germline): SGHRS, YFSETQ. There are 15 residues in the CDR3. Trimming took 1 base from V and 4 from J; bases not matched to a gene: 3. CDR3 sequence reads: CASSLKAGGSDTQYF. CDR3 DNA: TGCGCCAGCAGCTTGAAAGCGGGGGGGTCAGATACGCAGTATTTT.

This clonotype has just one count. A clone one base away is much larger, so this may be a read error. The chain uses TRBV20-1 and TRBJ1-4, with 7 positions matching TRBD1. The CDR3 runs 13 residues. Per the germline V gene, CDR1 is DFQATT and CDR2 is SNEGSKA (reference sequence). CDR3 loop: CSAGDQGDEKLFF. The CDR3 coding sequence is TGCAGTGCTGGAGACCAGGGGGACGAAAAACTGTTTTTT.

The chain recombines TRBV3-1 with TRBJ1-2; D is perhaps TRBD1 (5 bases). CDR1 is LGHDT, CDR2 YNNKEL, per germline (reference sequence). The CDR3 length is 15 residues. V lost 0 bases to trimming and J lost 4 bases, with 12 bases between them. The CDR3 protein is CASSQDGGSGYGYTF. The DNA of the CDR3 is TGTGCCAGCAGCCAAGACGGGGGTTCGGGCTATGGCTACACCTTC. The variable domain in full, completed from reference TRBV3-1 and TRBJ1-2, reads DTAVSQTPKYLVTQMGNDKSIKCEQNLGHDTMYWYKQDSKKFLKIMFSYNNKELIINETVPNRFSPKSPDKAHLNLHINSLELGDSAVYFCASSQDGGSGYGYTFGSGTRLTVV.

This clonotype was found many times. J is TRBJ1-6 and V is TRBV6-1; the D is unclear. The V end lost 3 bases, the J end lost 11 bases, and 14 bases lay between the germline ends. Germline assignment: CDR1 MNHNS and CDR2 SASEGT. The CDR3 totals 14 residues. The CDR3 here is CASSDLGIWAPLHF. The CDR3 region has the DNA TGTGCCAGCAGTGATTTGGGGATATGGGCACCCCTCCACTTT.

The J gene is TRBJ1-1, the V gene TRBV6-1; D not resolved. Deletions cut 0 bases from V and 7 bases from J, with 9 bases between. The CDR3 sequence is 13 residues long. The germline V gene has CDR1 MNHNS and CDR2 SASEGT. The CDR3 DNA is TGTGCCAGCAGTGAAGCATTCAGCCATGAAGCTTTCTTT. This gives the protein CASSEAFSHEAFF.

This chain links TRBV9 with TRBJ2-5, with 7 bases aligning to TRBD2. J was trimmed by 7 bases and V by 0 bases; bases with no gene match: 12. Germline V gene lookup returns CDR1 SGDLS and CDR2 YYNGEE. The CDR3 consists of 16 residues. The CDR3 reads CASSVGGEGRSGTQYF. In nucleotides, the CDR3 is TGTGCCAGCAGCGTAGGAGGGGAGGGCCGAAGCGGGACCCAGTACTTC.

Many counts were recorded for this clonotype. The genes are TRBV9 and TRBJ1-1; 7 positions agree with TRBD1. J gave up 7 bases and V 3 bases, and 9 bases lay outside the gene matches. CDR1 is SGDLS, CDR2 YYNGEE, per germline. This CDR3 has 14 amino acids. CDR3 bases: TGTGCCAGCAGCGCTCAACCGGGACAGAGTGAAGCTTTCTTT. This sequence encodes CASSAQPGQSEAFF.

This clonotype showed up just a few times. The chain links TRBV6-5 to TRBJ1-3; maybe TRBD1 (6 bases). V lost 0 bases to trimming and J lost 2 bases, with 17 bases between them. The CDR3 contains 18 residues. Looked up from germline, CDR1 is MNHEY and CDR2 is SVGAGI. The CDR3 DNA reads TGTGCCAGCAGTTACTCACCGGGCAGGGGAAGGGCTGGAAACACCATATATTTT. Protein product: CASSYSPGRGRAGNTIYF.

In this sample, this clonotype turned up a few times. The CDR3 is CASSPRDRDNQPQHF. DNA of the CDR3: TGCGCCAGCAGCCCCCGGGACAGGGACAATCAGCCCCAGCATTTT. The rearrangement uses TRBV4-1 and TRBJ1-5; 9 bases align to TRBD1. The CDR3 runs to 15 residues. V lost 4 bases, J lost 3 bases, and 4 bases stayed unmatched. In germline, CDR1 is MGHRA, CDR2 YSYEKL.

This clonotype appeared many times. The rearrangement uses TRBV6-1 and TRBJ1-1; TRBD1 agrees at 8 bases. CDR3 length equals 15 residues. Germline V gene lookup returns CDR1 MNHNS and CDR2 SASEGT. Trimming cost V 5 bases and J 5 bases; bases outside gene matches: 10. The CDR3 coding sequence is TGTGCCAGCAGTTTCTCCGGGACAGGTGAAACTGAAGCTTTCTTT. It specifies CASSFSGTGETEAFF.

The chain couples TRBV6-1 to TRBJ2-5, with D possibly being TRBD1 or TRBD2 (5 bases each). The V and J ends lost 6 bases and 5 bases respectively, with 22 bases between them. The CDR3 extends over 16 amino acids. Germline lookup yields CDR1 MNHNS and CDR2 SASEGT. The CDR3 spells CASSPGASSDWETQYF. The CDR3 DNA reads TGTGCCAGCAGCCCCGGGGCCAGTAGTGATTGGGAGACCCAGTACTTC.

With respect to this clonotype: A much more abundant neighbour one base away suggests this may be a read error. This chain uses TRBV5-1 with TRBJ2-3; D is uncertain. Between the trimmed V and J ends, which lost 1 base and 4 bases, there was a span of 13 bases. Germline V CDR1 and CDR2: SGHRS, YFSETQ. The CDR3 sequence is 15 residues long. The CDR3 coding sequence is TGCGCCAGCAGCTTGATTGACTTGGGCCCAGATACGCAGTATTTT. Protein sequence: CASSLIDLGPDTQYF.

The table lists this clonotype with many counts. CDR3 sequence (DNA): TGTGCCAGCAGTTTATCGGGACAGGCGTTCGGCTACACCTTC. Translated, it gives CASSLSGQAFGYTF. The genes are TRBV27 and TRBJ1-2; 8 nucleotides agree with TRBD1. This CDR3 is 14 amino acids long. V gave up 0 bases and J gave up 8 bases; unmatched junction bases: 5. CDR1 MNHEY and CDR2 SMNVEV come from the germline V gene (reference sequence).

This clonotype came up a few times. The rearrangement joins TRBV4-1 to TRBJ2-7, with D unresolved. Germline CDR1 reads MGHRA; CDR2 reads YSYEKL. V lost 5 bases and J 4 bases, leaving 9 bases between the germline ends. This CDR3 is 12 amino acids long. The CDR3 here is CASSETEYEQYF. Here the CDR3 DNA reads TGCGCCAGCAGCGAGACTGAGTACGAGCAGTACTTC.

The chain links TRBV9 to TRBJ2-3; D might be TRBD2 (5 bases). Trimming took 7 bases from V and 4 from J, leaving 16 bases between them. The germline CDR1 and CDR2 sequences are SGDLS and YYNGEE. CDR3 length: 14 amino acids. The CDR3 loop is CASGGEGAADTQYF. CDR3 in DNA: TGTGCCAGCGGTGGAGAGGGAGCGGCAGATACGCAGTATTTT.

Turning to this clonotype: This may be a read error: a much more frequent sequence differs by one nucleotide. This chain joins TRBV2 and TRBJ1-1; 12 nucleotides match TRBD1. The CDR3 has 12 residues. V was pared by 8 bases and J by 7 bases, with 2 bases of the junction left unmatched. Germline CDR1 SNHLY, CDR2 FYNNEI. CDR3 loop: CASGDRGLEAFF. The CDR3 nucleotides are TGTGCCAGCGGGGACAGGGGGCTTGAAGCTTTCTTT.

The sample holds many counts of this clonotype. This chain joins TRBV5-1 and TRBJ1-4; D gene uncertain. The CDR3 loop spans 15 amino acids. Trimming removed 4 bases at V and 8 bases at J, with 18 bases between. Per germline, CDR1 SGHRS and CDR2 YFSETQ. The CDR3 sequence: CASSPSTGGIEKLFF. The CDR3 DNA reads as TGCGCCAGCAGCCCATCGACGGGCGGGATAGAAAAACTGTTTTTT.

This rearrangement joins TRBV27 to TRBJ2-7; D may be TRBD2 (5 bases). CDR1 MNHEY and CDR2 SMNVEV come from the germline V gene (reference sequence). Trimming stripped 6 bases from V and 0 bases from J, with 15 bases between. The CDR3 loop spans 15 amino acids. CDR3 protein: CASRIGGGHSYEQYF. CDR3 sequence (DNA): TGTGCCAGCAGAATCGGTGGCGGGCACTCCTACGAGCAGTACTTC.

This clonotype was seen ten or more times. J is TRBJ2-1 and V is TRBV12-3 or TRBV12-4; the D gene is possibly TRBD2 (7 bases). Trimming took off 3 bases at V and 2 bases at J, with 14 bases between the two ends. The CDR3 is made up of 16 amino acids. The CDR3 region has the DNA TGTGCCAGCAGTTTTCCGGGGCGGGGGCCCTACAATGAGCAGTTCTTC. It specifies CASSFPGRGPYNEQFF.

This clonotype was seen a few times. The CDR3 coding sequence is TGCAGTGCTAGAGGCGGGGGGATCCCCTACGAGCAGTACTTC. Protein sequence: CSARGGGIPYEQYF. The rearrangement links TRBV20-1 to TRBJ2-7; 8 bases align to TRBD2. With 1 base clipped from V and 2 bases from J, the junction kept 4 bases outside the gene matches. This CDR3 contains 14 residues. Germline CDR1 and CDR2: DFQATT and SNEGSKA (reference sequence).

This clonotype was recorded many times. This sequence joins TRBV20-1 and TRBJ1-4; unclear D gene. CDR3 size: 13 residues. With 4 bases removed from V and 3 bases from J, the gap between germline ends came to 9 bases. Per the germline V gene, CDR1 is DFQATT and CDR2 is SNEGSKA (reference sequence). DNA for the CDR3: TGCAGTGCTAAGGGTCCGGCTAATGAAAAACTGTTTTTT. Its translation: CSAKGPANEKLFF.

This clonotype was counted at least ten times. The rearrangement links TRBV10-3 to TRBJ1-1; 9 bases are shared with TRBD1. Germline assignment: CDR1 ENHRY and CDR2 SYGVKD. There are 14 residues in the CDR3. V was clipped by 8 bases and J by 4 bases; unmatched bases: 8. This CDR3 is CAILEPDRGTEAFF. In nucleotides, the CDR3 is TGTGCCATCCTTGAGCCGGACAGGGGCACTGAAGCTTTCTTT.